This T cell receptor beta chain was obtained from a study of blood T cell repertoires in COVID-19. About the study: The United States, Italy and Spain were the sources of the acute and convalescent COVID-19 samples. PBMCs, B-cell-depleted T cells, or T cells were the source of the cDNA or gDNA that made up the material.

V lost 6 bases and J lost 10; bases outside the gene matches: 13. The CDR3 consists of 14 residues. The germline V gene encodes CDR1 MDHEN and CDR2 SYDVKM. In the authors' methods: Amplification from reference gene primers served as the basis for estimated nucleated cell counts. Measured with immunoSEQ multiplex PCR; TCRdb has only the in-frame clones, and not every one. V and J calls and clone size come straight from that table; D and trimming were deduced from the DNA. The sample records about 72,000 clones, around 86% being singletons. This clonotype originated in a man in his 70s with active or convalescent COVID-19. The V call is TRBV28, the J call TRBJ1-1, with TRBD1 matching 8 bases. The specimen sequenced was peripheral blood. The CDR3 spells CASRPGDRRFGAFF. The CDR3, as DNA: TGTGCCAGCAGACCCGGGGACAGGAGGTTTGGAGCTTTCTTT.